This paragraph reports one T cell receptor (beta chain). In its sample, this clonotype was seen many times. This receptor's antigen is unknown. Within one base of it there is no much larger clone, and no base qualities were kept. The sample belongs to a study of T cells in Graves' hyperthyroidism and ophthalmopathy (dated by TCRdb to the late 2010s). For context, the study as a whole: Peripheral blood was collected at initial diagnosis, before any treatment. Thyroid tissue and blood T-cell repertoires from several Graves' hyperthyroidism patients were also compared in the study. Following sampling, methimazole starting at 30 mg daily was given to hyperthyroidism patients, and high-dose intravenous methylprednisolone was given to ophthalmopathy patients. The 85 to 100 discovery patients were randomly split 7:3 into training and test sets. The paper reports TCR Vbeta CDR3 sequencing of 130 to 150 peripheral blood samples: approximately 41 ophthalmopathy, under 80 hyperthyroidism and around 17 progressor patients. Prospective prediction of ophthalmopathy was tested in an independent validation cohort of 18 to 20 hyperthyroidism patients and around 16 patients who later progressed to ophthalmopathy. To identify TCR V-J signatures that set the groups apart, the researchers used a discovery cohort of 90 to 100 patients, made up of 40 to 45 with Graves' ophthalmopathy and some 55 with stable Graves' hyperthyroidism.

The TCR beta CDR3 regions were amplified from the RNA transcripts. A first-round RT-PCR of the TCR CDR3 used the HTBI primer set with the Qiagen OneStep RT-PCR kit. Libraries were constructed in a second round of multiplex PCR, after which size selection and purification were carried out. The libraries were sequenced on an Illumina HiSeq2000 using paired-end 100 bp reads. The study's own analysis went as follows. SOAPnuke was used to process the raw data, with reads discarded if the reads contained adapters or uncalled bases, had a mean Phred below 15, or lacked an exact constant-primer or identifier match. COPE v1.2.5 was used to merge high-quality paired reads, and clonotypes were defined as unique nucleotide sequences. MiTCR v1.1 was used to align the clonotypes against IMGT TRBV, TRBD and TRBJ reference segments. Only V-J combinations with frequency above 0.0001, covering 98% to 99.2% of repertoires, were analysed. A TCS score was defined as the ratio between F50 (clonal expansion) and ExV (chaos), using BLOSUM62-based TCRdist between CDR3 peptides within each V-J. Welch's t-statistics and random forest reduced roughly 500 V-J features to about 12, which were used in a naive Bayes classifier (R e1071). TCRdb trimmed the raw reads at Q25, called clones with MiXCR and kept productive beta chains. All rows with the same CDR3 protein become a single entry with the most common DNA and genes. TCRdb's processing, not the study's, gives the V and J calls here. The sample data list about 590,000 distinct CDR3 sequences, and 14% of these were observed just once. Approximately 6.4% of the sample belongs to the ten largest clones.

Compared with germline, V lacks 1 base and J lacks 1 base; bases without a gene match: 6. The germline V gene supplies CDR1 SGHTA and CDR2 FQGNSA. The CDR3, from cysteine to phenylalanine, totals 18 residues. Only the CDR3 region is kept as DNA, spanning 54 bases read in frame from base 1. Broader findings and caveats from the paper: No statistical method was used to fix the sample size in advance, and group allocation was not hidden from the investigators. Ophthalmopathy was separated from stable hyperthyroidism by a 13 V-J signature model, with just over 85% sensitivity and approximately 81% specificity obtained in cross-validation and 80%/75% obtained in testing. In validation, the model predicted progression to ophthalmopathy a median of 6.5 months before onset, with about 67% sensitivity and nearly 75% specificity. Most expanded thyroid clonotypes (frequency above 0.001) were also found in blood, which suggests that blood repertoires may mirror thyroid immune responses.

Ophthalmopathy patients had moderately to severely active disease, with a Clinical Activity Score of 3 or more, a NOSPECS grade of 4 or more, and a disease duration of less than 3 months. Any patient with an uncontrolled infection, another autoimmune disease, pregnancy or lactation was excluded. Diagnoses were established on the basis of clinical symptoms, serum thyroxine and TRAb, thyroid ultrasound, and orbital computed tomography. Ficoll-Paque density gradient centrifugation was used to isolate PBMCs from about 10 ml of fresh peripheral blood. Total RNA was extracted with Trizol reagent, and quality was checked on an Agilent 2100 Bioanalyzer.

This sequence uses TRBV7-2 and TRBJ2-5; 13 bases in the junction line up with TRBD2. This receptor was identified in a woman in her late teens or twenties with Graves' ophthalmopathy. Sample: blood. At the DNA level, the sequence is TGTGCCAGCAGCTTAGTGTCACTAGCGGGAGGGCCCCAAGAGACCCAGTACTTC. The encoded protein is CASSLVSLAGGPQETQYF.